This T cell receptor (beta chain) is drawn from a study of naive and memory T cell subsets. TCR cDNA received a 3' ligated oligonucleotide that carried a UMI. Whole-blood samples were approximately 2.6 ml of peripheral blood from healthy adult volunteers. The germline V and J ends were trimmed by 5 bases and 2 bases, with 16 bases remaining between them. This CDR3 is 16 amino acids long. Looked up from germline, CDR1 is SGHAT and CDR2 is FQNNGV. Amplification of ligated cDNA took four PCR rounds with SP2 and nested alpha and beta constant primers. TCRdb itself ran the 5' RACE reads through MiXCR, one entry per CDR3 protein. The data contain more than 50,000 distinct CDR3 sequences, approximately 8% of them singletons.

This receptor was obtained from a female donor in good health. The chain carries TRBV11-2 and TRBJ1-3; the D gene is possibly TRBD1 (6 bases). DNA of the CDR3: TGTGCCAGCAGCCTCCTGACAGGTCTTACTGGAAACACCATATATTTT. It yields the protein CASSLLTGLTGNTIYF.